What follows are 19 T cell receptor beta chains derived from one specimen sequenced in a study of blood T cell repertoires in COVID-19 (dated by TCRdb to the early 2020s). The library was produced with the immunoSEQ multiplex PCR assay. The table was pulled from immuneACCESS by TCRdb, which kept in-frame rearrangements only. Such tables lose some clones; where checked, under half of the loss comes from unresolved V genes, and the rest has no known cause. The sample includes about 220,000 clones, with 82% observed a single time. The ten largest clones take up 3% to 4% of the sample. Sequenced material: PBMCs or T cells enriched from blood (not recorded which). Receptors were obtained from an older woman who had recovered from COVID-19.

The chain uses TRBV29-1 and TRBJ2-5; no firm D call. Germline-derived CDR1 and CDR2 are SQVTM and ANQGSEA. V was shortened by 1 base and J by 1 base, with 10 bases between the two germline ends. CDR3 size: 14 residues. The CDR3 region has the DNA TGCAGCGTTGAAGTGAACAGCCTCCAAGAGACCCAGTACTTC. Translating gives CSVEVNSLQETQYF.

This sequence joins TRBV7-9 and TRBJ1-5, with 7 bases identical to TRBD1. This CDR3 region has 14 residues. The germline CDR1 and CDR2 sequences are SEHNR and FQNEAQ (reference sequence). The J segment lost 1 base and the V segment lost 3 bases, leaving 0 bases of the junction unmatched. DNA of the CDR3: TGTGCCAGCAGCTTGACAGGGAGCAATCAGCCCCAGCATTTT. Translation gives CASSLTGSNQPQHF.

In this sample, this clone turned up once. The V and J genes are TRBV19 and TRBJ2-7, with TRBD1 as a possible D gene (7 bases). Germline CDR1 LNHDA, CDR2 SQIVND (reference sequence). The CDR3 is made up of 15 amino acids. The germline V and J ends were trimmed by 7 bases and 3 bases, with 19 bases remaining between them. The CDR3 bases are TGTGCCAGTACTCTCAGGGGGGAGCCTCACTACGAGCAGTACTTC. It encodes CASTLRGEPHYEQYF.

The chain is built from TRBV19 and TRBJ2-3; the D is unclear. Germline CDR1 is LNHDA and CDR2 is SQIVND (reference sequence). The CDR3 covers 17 residues. Trimming removed 4 bases from V and 2 bases from J, with 19 bases in between. The CDR3: CASSRVDLGDFTDTQYF. The CDR3 nucleotides are TGTGCCAGTAGTAGGGTCGATCTGGGCGATTTCACAGATACGCAGTATTTT.

The table lists this clone with a count of one. This chain joins TRBV5-6 and TRBJ2-3, with D perhaps TRBD2 (7 bases). Per the germline V gene, CDR1 is SGHDT and CDR2 is YYEEEE. V lost 0 bases and J lost 3, with 14 bases in between. The length of the CDR3 is 16 residues. The CDR3 nucleotides are TGTGCCAGCAGCTTGGTGATCGGGGGGCGGACAGATACGCAGTATTTT. Its protein is CASSLVIGGRTDTQYF.

This clone was detected only a few times. The chain joins TRBV6-5 to TRBJ2-5; 10 bases align to TRBD2. J gave up 5 bases and V 5 bases, and 8 bases lay outside the gene matches. The length of the CDR3 is 15 residues. Germline CDR1 reads MNHEY; CDR2 reads SVGAGI. The CDR3 coding sequence is TGTGCCAGCAGTCTGCGGGGTAGCGGGGGGGAGACCCAGTACTTC. Its protein is CASSLRGSGGETQYF.

V gene TRBV2 combines with J gene TRBJ1-2; 7 nucleotides align to TRBD1. Unmatched junction bases numbered 18, after V lost 6 bases and J lost 8 bases. The CDR3 runs 16 residues. Germline loops: CDR1 SNHLY, CDR2 FYNNEI. The CDR3 spells CASSFHRDSWSDGYTF. The CDR3 region has the DNA TGTGCCAGCAGCTTTCACCGGGACAGTTGGTCCGACGGCTACACCTTC.

V usage is TRBV6-5 and J usage is TRBJ1-2, with 8 bases identical to TRBD1. Germline V gene lookup returns CDR1 MNHEY and CDR2 SVGAGI. CDR3 length: 13 amino acids. The ends lost 6 bases at V and 6 bases at J; junction bases unmatched: 6. The CDR3 region is CASSSQGGDGYTF. Here the CDR3 DNA reads TGTGCCAGCAGCTCACAGGGGGGGGATGGCTACACCTTC.

The chain links TRBV7-9 to TRBJ2-7; 8 bases are shared with TRBD1. Germline V gene sequence: CDR1 SEHNR, CDR2 FQNEAQ (reference sequence). There are 15 residues in the CDR3. Germline trimming cut 1 base from V and 3 bases from J; bases unmatched to any gene: 5. In DNA form, the CDR3 reads TGTGCCAGCAGCTTAGTGCAGGGGGCGTTCTACGAGCAGTACTTC. As protein: CASSLVQGAFYEQYF. Drawing the rest from reference TRBV7-9 and TRBJ2-7, the complete variable domain is DTGVSQNPRHKITKRGQNVTFRCDPISEHNRLYWYRQTLGQGPEFLTYFQNEAQLEKSRLLSDRFSAERPKGSFSTLEIQRTEQGDSAMYLCASSLVQGAFYEQYFGPGTRLTVT.

The chain joins TRBV5-1 to TRBJ1-2; the D gene is possibly TRBD1 (5 bases). The CDR3 spans 14 residues. In germline, CDR1 is SGHRS, CDR2 YFSETQ. V shed 6 bases and J shed 7 bases, with 19 bases lying between them. The DNA of the CDR3 is TGCGCCAGCACCCCGTACGGGGGATCGGGTGGCTACACCTTC. It specifies CASTPYGGSGGYTF.

The genes are TRBV7-9 and TRBJ1-4, with TRBD1 identical over 7 bases. The V gene's germline CDR1 is SEHNR and CDR2 FQNEAQ (reference sequence). The CDR3 runs to 15 residues. Losses at the gene ends were 3 bases for V and 3 bases for J; bases not matched to a gene: 4. The CDR3 sequence is CASSFTGVANEKLFF. Here the CDR3 DNA reads TGTGCCAGCAGCTTTACAGGGGTTGCTAATGAAAAACTGTTTTTT. Together with reference TRBV7-9 and TRBJ1-4, the CDR3 gives the full variable domain: DTGVSQNPRHKITKRGQNVTFRCDPISEHNRLYWYRQTLGQGPEFLTYFQNEAQLEKSRLLSDRFSAERPKGSFSTLEIQRTEQGDSAMYLCASSFTGVANEKLFFGSGTQLSVL.

Turning to this clone: This may come from a read error, since a much larger clone is one base off. The V gene is TRBV9, the J gene TRBJ1-1; D is possibly TRBD1 (6 bases). The CDR3 sequence is 13 residues long. V lost 3 bases and J 1 base, leaving 7 bases between the germline ends. The germline gives CDR1 SGDLS, CDR2 YYNGEE. The CDR3 sequence is CASSAGQNTEAFF. CDR3 nucleotide sequence: TGTGCCAGCAGCGCGGGACAGAACACTGAAGCTTTCTTT.

The CDR3 coding sequence is TGCGCCAGCAGCGCTGGACAGATCGGGTATGGCTACACCTTC. It encodes CASSAGQIGYGYTF. This chain uses TRBV5-1 with TRBJ1-2, with D possibly matching TRBD1 (6 bases). Germline V CDR1 and CDR2: SGHRS, YFSETQ. V gave up 4 bases and J gave up 5 bases, with 15 bases separating them. This CDR3 has 14 residues.

There are a few counts of this clone. This chain uses TRBV5-1 with TRBJ1-1; D unresolved. The length of the CDR3 is 14 residues. Germline values: CDR1 SGHRS, CDR2 YFSETQ. The V gene lost 0 bases and the J gene lost 0 bases, with 6 bases spanning the gap. The CDR3 region has the DNA TGCGCCAGCAGCTTGGCAGTCATGAACACTGAAGCTTTCTTT. It encodes CASSLAVMNTEAFF.

This clone was recorded a few times. The gene calls are TRBV27 and TRBJ2-7; TRBD1 agrees at 11 bases. The CDR3 has 14 residues. The ends lost 6 bases at V and 1 base at J; junction bases unmatched: 2. From germline, CDR1 is MNHEY and CDR2 SMNVEV (reference sequence). CDR3 region: CASRDRGLSYEQYF. As DNA, the CDR3 is TGTGCCAGCAGGGACAGGGGGCTTTCCTACGAGCAGTACTTC.

The chain employs TRBV7-2 and TRBJ2-5; D possibly corresponds to TRBD1 (6 bases). CDR3 length equals 11 residues. CDR1 is SGHTA and CDR2 is FQGNSA in the germline V gene. Trimming cost V 7 bases and J 5 bases, with 8 bases left between them. The CDR3 sequence is CASTRGETQYF. CDR3 nucleotides: TGTGCCAGCACAAGGGGGGAGACCCAGTACTTC.

In its sample, this clone was seen a few times. V gene TRBV7-9 combines with J gene TRBJ2-7, with a tentative D call TRBD2 (7 bases). This CDR3 is built from 16 residues. Germline lookup yields CDR1 SEHNR and CDR2 FQNEAQ (reference sequence). With 4 bases removed from V and 1 base from J, the gap between germline ends came to 17 bases. In DNA form, the CDR3 reads TGTGCCAGCAGCTCGTTGGGAGGGGGGCGTTCCTACGAGCAGTACTTC. Translated, it gives CASSSLGGGRSYEQYF. The whole variable domain, remainder taken from reference TRBV7-9 and TRBJ2-7, is DTGVSQNPRHKITKRGQNVTFRCDPISEHNRLYWYRQTLGQGPEFLTYFQNEAQLEKSRLLSDRFSAERPKGSFSTLEIQRTEQGDSAMYLCASSSLGGGRSYEQYFGPGTRLTVT.

The rearrangement uses TRBV29-1 and TRBJ1-5; a possible D gene is TRBD1 (6 bases). Trimming took 4 bases from V and 4 from J, leaving 11 bases between them. The germline V gene encodes CDR1 SQVTM and CDR2 ANQGSEA. This CDR3 is 13 amino acids long. The chain's CDR3 is CSVVTRGNQPQHF. The CDR3 DNA sequence: TGCAGCGTTGTCACCAGGGGTAATCAGCCCCAGCATTTT. The whole variable domain, filled in from reference TRBV29-1 and TRBJ1-5, reads SAVISQKPSRDICQRGTSLTIQCQVDSQVTMMFWYRQQPGQSLTLIATANQGSEATYESGFVIDKFPISRPNLTFSTLTVSNMSPEDSSIYLCSVVTRGNQPQHFGDGTRLSIL.

The gene calls are TRBV7-2 and TRBJ2-5; 9 bases align to TRBD1. The germline V gene has CDR1 SGHTA and CDR2 FQGNSA. The CDR3 loop spans 15 amino acids. The V gene end was trimmed by 1 base and the J gene end by 3 bases; junction bases not matched to a gene: 3. The CDR3 region has the DNA TGTGCCAGCAGCTTAGGCGGGACAGGGAAAGAGACCCAGTACTTC. Translated: CASSLGGTGKETQYF.